This T cell receptor beta chain was recorded in a study of T-cell reconstitution after alpha-beta-depleted transplantation in children. Trimming at V came to 4 bases and at J to 3 bases, leaving 3 bases not matched to a gene. CDR1 and CDR2 from the germline V gene are SGDLS and YYNGEE. The CDR3 is 15 amino acids. Researchers prepared the TCRbeta library using unique molecular identifiers, the study reports. One entry per CDR3 protein results from TCRdb running MiXCR on the PCR reads. Among under 750,000 distinct CDR3 sequences listed, under 30% were seen once. This clonotype was seen only a few times.

This specimen consisted of PBMCs, mostly from graft donor cells, obtained 360 days after TCRalphabeta/CD19-depleted stem cell transplant. This TCR came from a boy in the first two years of life who had a stem cell transplant for acute myeloid leukemia, so the T cells may come from the graft donor. V usage is TRBV9 and J usage is TRBJ2-1; 11 bases are shared with TRBD2. This CDR3 is CASSPSGGYYNEQFF. The DNA of the CDR3 is TGTGCCAGCAGCCCTAGCGGGGGGTACTACAATGAGCAGTTCTTC.